This passage covers 14 T cell receptor beta chains from one sample sequenced in a study of shared clonotypes between healthy human individuals. Sequencing was performed with immunoSEQ multiplex PCR; in TCRdb, only in-frame clones are kept and a portion is missing. The table shows approximately 2.1 million clones, with 90% to 95% occurring only once. Input material: naive CD4+ T cells from PBMCs. Documented subset: CD45RA+ positively selected. Receptors were obtained from a young man in good health. Some clones in this sample may be carry-over from other donors' samples.

The V call is TRBV5-4, the J call TRBJ1-2; the D is unclear. V shed 0 bases and J shed 2 bases, with 5 bases lying between them. Germline-derived CDR1 and CDR2 are SGHNT and YYREEE (reference sequence). CDR3 length: 13 residues. The CDR3 reads CASSLGFNYGYTF. In DNA form, the CDR3 reads TGTGCCAGCAGCTTGGGTTTCAACTATGGCTACACCTTC.

The chain has TRBV28 and TRBJ1-5; no definite D call. The V gene lost 1 base and the J gene lost 0 bases, with 10 bases spanning the gap. The CDR3 totals 16 residues. Germline assignment: CDR1 MDHEN and CDR2 SYDVKM. CDR3 loop: CASSLSSGLSNQPQHF. CDR3 coding DNA: TGTGCCAGCAGTTTATCCTCCGGGCTTAGCAATCAGCCCCAGCATTTT.

J is TRBJ2-1 and V is TRBV2; 12 bases match TRBD1. Germline trimming cut 7 bases from V and 9 bases from J; bases unmatched to any gene: 10. The CDR3 consists of 15 residues. Germline V CDR1 and CDR2: SNHLY, FYNNEI. The CDR3 DNA sequence: TGTGCCAGCACCAAATCGGGACAGGGGGCAGGTGAGCAGTTCTTC. This codes for CASTKSGQGAGEQFF.

V gene TRBV11-2 combines with J gene TRBJ2-7; TRBD1 or TRBD2 may be the D gene (5 bases each). Per germline, CDR1 SGHAT and CDR2 FQNNGV. Trimming removed 4 bases from V and 11 bases from J, with 18 bases in between. The CDR3 has 13 amino acids. The CDR3 reads CASSWAGAGVEYF. In nucleotides, the CDR3 is TGTGCCAGCAGCTGGGCCGGGGCCGGGGTCGAGTACTTC.

This rearrangement joins TRBV5-1 to TRBJ2-5; 8 bases match TRBD2. The germline CDR1 and CDR2 sequences are SGHRS and YFSETQ. V trimming: 0 bases; J trimming: 4 bases; junction bases outside the gene matches: 8. This CDR3 is 16 amino acids long. In DNA form, the CDR3 reads TGCGCCAGCAGCTTGGGCGGTGGACTAGCTGGAGAGACCCAGTACTTC. This translates into CASSLGGGLAGETQYF.

The V call is TRBV9, the J call TRBJ2-3, with 8 bases lining up with TRBD2. CDR1 and CDR2 (germline): SGDLS, YYNGEE. V dropped 0 bases and J dropped 5; count of bases not matched to a gene: 2. This CDR3 comprises 14 residues. CDR3 residues: CASSVERGQDTQYF. DNA for the CDR3: TGTGCCAGCAGCGTAGAGCGGGGGCAAGATACGCAGTATTTT.

This chain links TRBV6-5 with TRBJ2-7, with 7 bases matching TRBD2. From germline, CDR1 is MNHEY and CDR2 SVGAGI. The ends lost 8 bases at V and 2 bases at J; junction bases unmatched: 12. The CDR3 sequence is 15 residues long. The CDR3 DNA reads as TGTGCCAGCCGTTGGGAGGGAAACGACCCCTACGAGCAGTACTTC. This encodes CASRWEGNDPYEQYF.

The chain recombines TRBV28 with TRBJ2-7; perhaps TRBD2 as D (5 bases). Germline values: CDR1 MDHEN, CDR2 SYDVKM. Trimming pared 5 bases from V and 1 base from J, leaving 12 bases between. This CDR3 has 14 amino acids. CDR3 amino acids: CASSPYTGSYEQYF. The CDR3, as DNA: TGTGCCAGCAGTCCCTATACGGGGTCCTACGAGCAGTACTTC.

V usage is TRBV23-1 and J usage is TRBJ2-1; 10 positions match TRBD2. TRBV23-1 is an open reading frame whose function is uncertain. With 0 bases clipped from V and 3 bases from J, the junction kept 17 bases outside the gene matches. CDR3 size: 21 residues. The CDR3 coding sequence is TGCGCCAGCAGTCAATCTCTGCTAGCGGGAGTCTCGTCGTTTGACTACAATGAGCAGTTCTTC. Protein sequence: CASSQSLLAGVSSFDYNEQFF.

This CDR3 reads CASSSDLRGLGDEQFF. The CDR3 DNA reads TGTGCCAGCAGCTCGGACCTCAGGGGTTTGGGCGATGAGCAGTTCTTC. The V and J genes are TRBV7-6 and TRBJ2-1; TRBD1 is a possible D gene (6 bases). Trimming removed 4 bases from V and 8 bases from J, with 21 bases in between. Germline V lookup: CDR1 SGHVS, CDR2 FNYEAQ. CDR3 length: 16 amino acids.

The rearrangement joins TRBV7-3 to TRBJ2-1; TRBD2 might be the D (5 bases). From germline, CDR1 is SGHTA and CDR2 FQGTGA. Trimming left V 2 bases short and J 6 bases short, with 17 bases between. The CDR3 totals 16 residues. In nucleotides, the CDR3 is TGTGCCAGCAGCTTACGGGGTGGCCTAACGGGCAATGAGCAGTTCTTC. Translating it yields CASSLRGGLTGNEQFF.

The V gene is TRBV29-1, the J gene TRBJ2-3; D is ambiguous. CDR3 size: 16 residues. CDR1 and CDR2 (germline): SQVTM, ANQGSEA. Trimming took off 4 bases at V and 4 bases at J, with 21 bases between the two ends. DNA of the CDR3: TGCAGCGTTGTGTATTTGGGGTCTCGTGGGCCAGATACGCAGTATTTT. Encoded protein: CSVVYLGSRGPDTQYF.

The chain joins TRBV28 to TRBJ1-4; D is uncertain. The CDR3 has 14 amino acids. With 7 bases removed from V and 7 bases from J, the gap between germline ends came to 16 bases. Looked up from germline, CDR1 is MDHEN and CDR2 is SYDVKM. CDR3 DNA: TGTGCCAGCACCCCAGAGGGCAGAGGTGAAAAACTGTTTTTT. Translating gives CASTPEGRGEKLFF.

For this clone: Other DNA variants within this sample encode the same CDR3. The chain recombines TRBV6-5 with TRBJ1-5; TRBD1 agrees at 8 bases. With V trimmed by 0 bases and J by 6 bases, 4 bases remained unmatched. This CDR3 comprises 15 residues. Germline V gene sequence: CDR1 MNHEY, CDR2 SVGAGI. The chain's CDR3 is CASSYSQGAGQPQHF. Written as DNA, the CDR3 is TGTGCCAGCAGTTACTCGCAGGGGGCGGGTCAGCCCCAGCATTTT.